This passage covers 20 T cell receptor beta chains from one sample sequenced in a study of blood T cell repertoires in COVID-19. The repertoire was sequenced with immunoSEQ multiplex PCR; TCRdb's copy has only in-frame clones and lacks some. The table includes around 230,000 clones, roughly 88% detected once. Sequences were obtained from peripheral blood. The receptors here all came from a man aged 35 to 55 who had recovered from COVID-19.

To note about this clone: Other DNA sequences within the sample encode an identical CDR3. The CDR3 DNA follows: TGCAGCGTTGAGGGACAGATGAACACTGAAGCTTTCTTT. Encoded protein: CSVEGQMNTEAFF. This chain joins TRBV29-1 and TRBJ1-1, with TRBD1 matching over 7 bases. After removal of 3 bases from V and 0 bases from J, the junction contained 1 base not matched to a gene. Per germline, CDR1 SQVTM and CDR2 ANQGSEA. CDR3 length equals 13 residues.

The chain has TRBV5-6 and TRBJ2-2, with D maybe TRBD1 (6 bases). From germline, CDR1 is SGHDT and CDR2 YYEEEE. Trimming pared 4 bases from V and 5 bases from J, leaving 12 bases between. This CDR3 spans 14 amino acids. The CDR3 loop is CASSPFTGTGELFF. The CDR3 region has the DNA TGTGCCAGCAGCCCATTTACAGGGACCGGGGAGCTGTTTTTT.

The V call is TRBV18, the J call TRBJ1-1; D is perhaps TRBD1 (5 bases). V was trimmed by 2 bases and J by 1 base, leaving 11 bases between them. The CDR3 length is 15 residues. In germline, CDR1 is KGHSH, CDR2 LQKENI. The CDR3 DNA sequence: TGTGCCAGCTCACCATCCAGGGTTGAGAACACTGAAGCTTTCTTT. Translating gives CASSPSRVENTEAFF.

The chain joins TRBV19 to TRBJ1-6; TRBD1 aligns across 8 bases. Germline CDR1 reads LNHDA; CDR2 reads SQIVND (reference sequence). The CDR3 covers 13 residues. V shed 3 bases and J 12 bases; nucleotides not matched to a gene: 4. CDR3 in DNA: TGTGCCAGTAGTATTGACAGGGGAAAACCCCTCCACTTT. Protein product: CASSIDRGKPLHF.

This chain links TRBV7-2 with TRBJ1-2; D not resolved. CDR3 size: 13 residues. Trimming took 5 bases from V and 4 from J, leaving 11 bases between them. Per germline, CDR1 SGHTA and CDR2 FQGNSA. The CDR3 DNA is TGTGCCAGCAGCCTCCTGGCTTTCTATGGCTACACCTTC. It yields the protein CASSLLAFYGYTF.

On this clone itself: Different DNA sequences within this sample yield the same CDR3. The V and J genes are TRBV7-2 and TRBJ2-1; 8 bases fit TRBD2. The V gene's germline CDR1 is SGHTA and CDR2 FQGNSA. The length of the CDR3 is 14 residues. J gave up 3 bases and V 2 bases, and 0 bases lay outside the gene matches. The CDR3 protein is CASSLLAGYNEQFF. CDR3 DNA sequence: TGTGCCAGCAGCTTACTAGCGGGCTACAATGAGCAGTTCTTC. The full variable domain, with the rest looked up from reference TRBV7-2 and TRBJ2-1, is GAGVSQSPSNKVTEKGKDVELRCDPISGHTALYWYRQSLGQGLEFLIYFQGNSAPDKSGLPSDRFSAERTGGSVSTLTIQRTQQEDSAVYLCASSLLAGYNEQFFGPGTRLTVL.

This clone was recorded only once. The chain combines TRBV27 with TRBJ2-7; D may be TRBD2 (7 bases). The CDR3 consists of 13 residues. V lost 7 bases and J 2 bases, leaving 12 bases between the germline ends. Germline CDR1 is MNHEY and CDR2 is SMNVEV (reference sequence). The CDR3 sequence is CASKGGGTYEQYF. The CDR3 region has the DNA TGTGCCAGCAAGGGGGGGGGTACCTACGAGCAGTACTTC.

The chain couples TRBV4-3 to TRBJ1-2, with D hard to call. Deletions cut 0 bases from V and 3 bases from J, with 5 bases between. The CDR3 has 13 amino acids. From germline, CDR1 is LGHNA and CDR2 YSLEER. As DNA, the CDR3 is TGCGCCAGCAGCCAAGACACAGACTATGGCTACACCTTC. Its translation: CASSQDTDYGYTF.

The chain uses TRBV6-5 and TRBJ1-5, with 8 bases identical to TRBD1. The length of the CDR3 is 14 residues. V shed 10 bases and J 2 bases; nucleotides not matched to a gene: 7. Germline V CDR1 and CDR2: MNHEY, SVGAGI. The CDR3 here is CATSQGVGNQPQHF. Here the CDR3 DNA reads TGTGCCACCTCACAGGGGGTGGGCAATCAGCCCCAGCATTTT.

The CDR3 DNA reads as TGTGCCAGCAGCCTTAGGACACAGGGGGCGAACTATGGCTACACCTTC. This gives the protein CASSLRTQGANYGYTF. V gene TRBV7-2 combines with J gene TRBJ1-2; 9 bases match TRBD1. The CDR3 extends over 16 amino acids. V gave up 5 bases and J gave up 2 bases; unmatched junction bases: 9. Germline-derived CDR1 and CDR2 are SGHTA and FQGNSA.

This chain joins TRBV9 and TRBJ1-5, with a weak D call TRBD1 (6 bases). From germline, CDR1 is SGDLS and CDR2 YYNGEE. This CDR3 region has 13 residues. The ends were cut back, 4 bases at V and 4 bases at J, with 9 bases in the middle. The CDR3 DNA reads TGTGCCAGCAGCCACAGGGATAATCAGCCCCAGCATTTT. Translation gives CASSHRDNQPQHF.

The rearrangement links TRBV2 to TRBJ2-7; 10 nucleotides align to TRBD2. V gave up 8 bases and J gave up 0 bases; unmatched junction bases: 4. The length of the CDR3 is 14 residues. Germline CDR1 reads SNHLY; CDR2 reads FYNNEI. CDR3 sequence reads: CASGRLAGSYEQYF. The DNA for the CDR3 is TGTGCCAGCGGGAGACTAGCGGGCTCCTACGAGCAGTACTTC.

The rearrangement links TRBV6-6 to TRBJ1-4; 9 bases are shared with TRBD1. Germline trimming cut 2 bases from V and 6 bases from J; bases unmatched to any gene: 7. The CDR3 has 16 residues. Looked up from germline, CDR1 is MNHNY and CDR2 is SVGAGI (reference sequence). As DNA, the CDR3 is TGTGCCAGCAGTTACCCGACAGGGGGACAGGATGAAAAACTGTTTTTT. Translating gives CASSYPTGGQDEKLFF.

Comment on this clone: Within the sample, other DNA sequences also encode this same CDR3. V and J are TRBV9 and TRBJ2-2, with D possibly being TRBD1 (5 bases). The CDR3 length is 14 residues. Trimming took 0 bases from V and 5 from J, leaving 8 bases between them. Germline values: CDR1 SGDLS, CDR2 YYNGEE. In DNA form, the CDR3 reads TGTGCCAGCAGCGTAGGGGGCCAGACCGGGGAGCTGTTTTTT. Translated: CASSVGGQTGELFF.

This clone has a single count. The chain has TRBV5-1 and TRBJ2-2; D not certain. Germline lookup yields CDR1 SGHRS and CDR2 YFSETQ. V gave up 0 bases and J gave up 0 bases, with 3 bases separating them. This CDR3 is 14 amino acids long. The CDR3, as DNA: TGCGCCAGCAGCTTGGTCTCGAACACCGGGGAGCTGTTTTTT. Translating it yields CASSLVSNTGELFF.

The chain couples TRBV7-2 to TRBJ1-2; no clear D gene. The CDR3 covers 13 residues. The V gene lost 8 bases and the J gene lost 5 bases, with 15 bases spanning the gap. CDR1 and CDR2 from the germline V gene are SGHTA and FQGNSA. In nucleotides, the CDR3 is TGTGCCAGCCCGAGAGAAGGAGGGTATGGCTACACCTTC. Its protein is CASPREGGYGYTF.

The chain joins TRBV5-1 to TRBJ2-3, with 7 nucleotides matching TRBD2. CDR1 SGHRS and CDR2 YFSETQ come from the germline V gene. Trimming at V came to 0 bases and at J to 0 bases, leaving 4 bases not matched to a gene. The CDR3 has 16 residues. CDR3 sequence reads: CASSLEPSGSTDTQYF. CDR3 in DNA: TGCGCCAGCAGCTTGGAGCCTAGCGGTAGCACAGATACGCAGTATTTT.

CDR3 protein: CASRIKTGADTEAFF. The CDR3 region has the DNA TGTGCCAGCAGGATAAAAACAGGGGCGGACACTGAAGCTTTCTTT. The chain links TRBV6-5 to TRBJ1-1, with TRBD1 matching 7 bases. Trimming removed 6 bases from V and 3 bases from J; junction bases left unmatched: 10. The CDR3 runs to 15 residues. Germline V gives CDR1 MNHEY, CDR2 SVGAGI.

CDR3 bases: TGCAGCGTTTCAGGGTCCCTGAACACTGAAGCTTTCTTT. Its protein is CSVSGSLNTEAFF. This rearrangement joins TRBV29-1 to TRBJ1-1; tentatively, D is TRBD1 (5 bases). CDR1 is SQVTM, CDR2 ANQGSEA, per germline. This CDR3 contains 13 residues. V was trimmed by 5 bases and J by 0 bases, leaving 10 bases between them.

The chain recombines TRBV7-2 with TRBJ1-1, with D perhaps TRBD1 (6 bases). V dropped 3 bases and J dropped 2 bases, with 13 bases sitting between them. In germline, CDR1 is SGHTA, CDR2 FQGNSA. The CDR3 has 15 amino acids. The CDR3 spells CASSFAAGVNTEAFF. The CDR3 nucleotides are TGTGCCAGCAGCTTCGCGGCAGGGGTAAACACTGAAGCTTTCTTT.